This TCR beta chain derives from a study of T cell clusters in autoimmune cytopenias (dated by TCRdb to 2018 to 2020). About the study as a whole: Among healthy donor controls, the mean age was roughly 56 years, the median age was roughly 63 years, and 22 of 43 were female. The median TRB sequencing depth was 51,575 reads per sample, and the median number of distinct TRB clonotypes was approximately 2,000 per sample. Controls were 25 age-matched healthy donors for primary cytopenia and roughly 13 age-matched CLL patients for secondary cytopenia. The study aimed to test whether autoimmune cytopenia patients carry a disease-specific immune repertoire signature usable as a blood-based biomarker. The comparison group for autoimmune hepatitis repertoires was some 22 healthy donors matched for age and sex. Peripheral blood TRB and IGH repertoires were sequenced in autoimmune cytopenia patients at active disease and during treatment follow-up, alongside healthy, CLL and autoimmune hepatitis controls. Overall study results and their limits: Shifts in the TRB repertoire, including less even repertoires in secondary cytopenia and CLL, were mostly a reflection of lymphoma bias and not of autoimmunity. The cluster-lack signature was not seen for secondary cytopenia versus CLL, apparently masked by the dominant lymphoma-associated repertoire. Healthy donors showed approximately 3.3-fold more exclusive TRB clusters than active autoimmune hepatitis patients, consistent with an autoimmunity-wide signature. The T cell clusters were defined in silico only, and their functional role remained to be validated experimentally. GLIPH suggested that primary autoimmune cytopenia patients lacked physiological T cell clusters: 45 to 60 clusters were exclusive to healthy donors versus approximately 18 exclusive to patients.

With regard to this clonotype: Its antigen target is currently unknown.

To amplify TRB rearrangements, a touch-down multiplex PCR protocol was run with the TRB-A and TRB-B primer pools combined in a single tube. Illumina adapters and sample indices were attached to the amplicons through two consecutive PCR reactions using Phusion HS II polymerase. After gel purification with the NucleoSpin Gel and PCR Clean-up kit, the amplicons were quantified by Qubit and checked for quality on an Agilent 2100 Bioanalyzer. Sequencing of the libraries was done on an Illumina MiSeq with 600-cycle, single-indexed, paired-end runs. The authors processed their data as follows. MiXCR version 2.1.12 with the default MiXCR reference library was used to align and assemble TRB reads. A clone was defined by each unique CDR3 nucleotide sequence, and the analysis included only productive sequences supported by at least two reads. To assess repertoire diversity, an R script computed alpha-parameterized diversity profiles (alpha 0 to 5), which included the Shannon (alpha 1) and Simpson (alpha 2) indices. Combinatorial TRB VJ usage was calculated with the tcR package and was compared between cohorts by principal component analysis performed with ade4. GLIPH was used to cluster TCRbeta CDR3s in pairs of cohorts matched for age and read depth, and a Wilcoxon test was used to compare cluster frequencies. Based on TCRdb reprocessing of the reads, there is one entry per CDR3 protein sequence, and DNA is missing. The V and J calls come from TCRdb's annotation, not from the publication. This specimen's table enumerates about 12,000 distinct CDR3 sequences. The ten largest make up about 3% of the sample.

Each sample's TRB amplification started from around 230 ng of peripheral blood genomic DNA, which corresponds to approximately 36,000 genome equivalents. These same data were also listed under a study on T cell repertoires in aging, cancer and after chemotherapy. In that second paper, the authors write: Donors spanned six age groups from 30 or younger to 70 or older, with at least three individuals per group. Control TCR repertoires from healthy donors were recorded across several months to years, and re-sampling revealed clear clonal overlap. In total, the full dataset held 7.5 million to 9.5 million TCR reads. Compared with age-matched healthy donors, untreated patients with hematological or solid cancers had significantly lower TCR diversity and higher clonality in blood. In healthy donors, the drop in TCR diversity with age came mainly from a loss of richness, whereas in cancer patients a loss of evenness also played a part. An increase in median generation probability over the chemotherapy interval was observed in both cancer cohorts, suggesting that the repertoire was reconstituted through rebound thymic output. According to the authors, the repertoire data do not allow conclusions to be drawn about immunological memory after chemotherapy. The study profiled peripheral blood TCR beta repertoires from healthy donors and cancer patients to examine immunoaging and T cell reconstitution after chemotherapy. A cohort of about 220 cancer patients (more than 90 with hematological and some 120 with solid cancers) was assembled, and under 100 healthy donors were included as a reference group. Processing of the TRB sequences was carried out with MiXCR versions 2.12 and 3.0.5. Repertoire metrics included Shannon diversity, evenness, clonality (one minus evenness), and alpha-parameterized diversity profiles from alpha 0 to 5. The IGoR algorithm was used to compute generation probabilities of clones in paired pre- and post-chemotherapy samples.

The sample taken for sequencing was peripheral blood. This TCR derives from a human donor in good health.

The CDR3 reads CASSLRTVLQNTEAFF. The rearrangement combines TRBV7-2 with TRBJ1-1. The CDR3 numbers 16 residues from cysteine through phenylalanine. No DNA sequence was recorded. CDR1 is given as SGHTA and CDR2 as FQGNSA, both from the germline V gene.